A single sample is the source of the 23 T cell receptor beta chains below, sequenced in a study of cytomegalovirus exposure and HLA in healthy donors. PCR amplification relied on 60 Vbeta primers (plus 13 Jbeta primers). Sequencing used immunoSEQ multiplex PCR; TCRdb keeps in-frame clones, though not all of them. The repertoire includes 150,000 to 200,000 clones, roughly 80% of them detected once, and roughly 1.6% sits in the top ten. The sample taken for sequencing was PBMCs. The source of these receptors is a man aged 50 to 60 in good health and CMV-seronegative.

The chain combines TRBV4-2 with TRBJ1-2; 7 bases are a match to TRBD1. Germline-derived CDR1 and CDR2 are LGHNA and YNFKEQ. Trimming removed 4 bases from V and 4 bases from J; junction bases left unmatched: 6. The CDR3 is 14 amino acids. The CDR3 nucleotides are TGTGCCAGCAGCCCCGACAGGGATGCCTATGGCTACACCTTC. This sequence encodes CASSPDRDAYGYTF.

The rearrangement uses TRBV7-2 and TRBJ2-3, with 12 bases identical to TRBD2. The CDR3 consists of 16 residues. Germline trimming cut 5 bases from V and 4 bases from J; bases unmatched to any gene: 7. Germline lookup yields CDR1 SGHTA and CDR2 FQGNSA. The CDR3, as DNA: TGTGCCAGCAGCACTCGACTAGCGGGAGCCCCAGATACGCAGTATTTT. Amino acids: CASSTRLAGAPDTQYF.

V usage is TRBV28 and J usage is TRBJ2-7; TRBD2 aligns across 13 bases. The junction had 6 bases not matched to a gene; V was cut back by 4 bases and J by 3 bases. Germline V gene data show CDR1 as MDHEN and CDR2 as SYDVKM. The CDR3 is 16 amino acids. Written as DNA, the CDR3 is TGTGCCAGCAGTTCTCCCGGACTAGCGGGAGTCTACGAGCAGTACTTC. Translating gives CASSSPGLAGVYEQYF.

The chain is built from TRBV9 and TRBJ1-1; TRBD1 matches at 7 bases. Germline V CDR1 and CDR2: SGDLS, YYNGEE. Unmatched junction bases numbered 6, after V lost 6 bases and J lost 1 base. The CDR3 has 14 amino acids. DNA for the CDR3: TGTGCCAGCAACCCAGGGGGACAGAACACTGAAGCTTTCTTT. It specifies CASNPGGQNTEAFF.

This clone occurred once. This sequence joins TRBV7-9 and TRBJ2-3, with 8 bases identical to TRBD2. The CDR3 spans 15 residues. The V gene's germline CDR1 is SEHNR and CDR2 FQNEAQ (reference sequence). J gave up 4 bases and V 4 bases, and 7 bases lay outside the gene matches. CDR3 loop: CASSSGLAGPDTQYF. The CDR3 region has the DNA TGTGCCAGCAGCTCAGGACTAGCCGGGCCAGATACGCAGTATTTT.

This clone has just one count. CDR3 DNA sequence: TGCGCCAGCAGCCAAGATCTCGGGTACGGGACTAGCGGCTCCAATGAGCAGTTCTTC. This translates into CASSQDLGYGTSGSNEQFF. The V and J genes are TRBV4-3 and TRBJ2-1; 11 bases are a match to TRBD2. The germline V gene encodes CDR1 LGHNA and CDR2 YSLEER. The V gene end was trimmed by 0 bases and the J gene end by 6 bases; junction bases not matched to a gene: 13. The CDR3 totals 19 residues.

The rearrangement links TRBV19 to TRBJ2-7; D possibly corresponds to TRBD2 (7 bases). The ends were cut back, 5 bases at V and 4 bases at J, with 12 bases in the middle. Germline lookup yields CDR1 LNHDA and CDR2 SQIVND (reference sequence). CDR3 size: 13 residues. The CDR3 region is CASSPEGGYEQYF. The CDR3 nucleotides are TGTGCCAGTAGTCCCGAGGGGGGGTACGAGCAGTACTTC.

The CDR3 DNA is TGTGCCAGCGGTCTTTTGGGACTAGGTAGCTACGAGCAGTACTTC. Its translation is CASGLLGLGSYEQYF. The chain links TRBV28 to TRBJ2-7; 8 bases align to TRBD2. This CDR3 spans 15 amino acids. CDR1 and CDR2 (germline): MDHEN, SYDVKM. The ends lost 8 bases at V and 3 bases at J; junction bases unmatched: 12.

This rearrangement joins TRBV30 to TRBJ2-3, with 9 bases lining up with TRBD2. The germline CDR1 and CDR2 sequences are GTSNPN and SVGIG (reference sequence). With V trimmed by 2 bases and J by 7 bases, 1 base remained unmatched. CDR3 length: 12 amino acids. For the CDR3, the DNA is TGTGCCTGGAGTCTAGCGGGGCATACGCAGTATTTT. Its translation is CAWSLAGHTQYF.

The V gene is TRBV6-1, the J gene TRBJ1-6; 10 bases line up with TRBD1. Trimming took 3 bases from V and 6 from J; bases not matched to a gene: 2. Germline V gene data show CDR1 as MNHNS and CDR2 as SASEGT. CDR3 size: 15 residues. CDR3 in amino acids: CASSDGTGANSPLHF. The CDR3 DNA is TGTGCCAGCAGTGACGGGACAGGGGCTAATTCACCCCTCCACTTT.

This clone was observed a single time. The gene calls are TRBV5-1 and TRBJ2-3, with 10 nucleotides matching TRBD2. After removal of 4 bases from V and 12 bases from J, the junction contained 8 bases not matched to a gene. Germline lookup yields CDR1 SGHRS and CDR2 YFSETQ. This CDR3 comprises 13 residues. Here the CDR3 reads CASSPGLAKSQYF. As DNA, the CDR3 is TGCGCCAGCAGCCCGGGACTAGCGAAAAGCCAGTATTTT.

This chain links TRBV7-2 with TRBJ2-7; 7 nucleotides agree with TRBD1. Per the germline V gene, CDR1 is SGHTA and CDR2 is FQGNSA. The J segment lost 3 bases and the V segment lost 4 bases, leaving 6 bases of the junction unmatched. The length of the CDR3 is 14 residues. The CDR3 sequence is CASSSGTVNYEQYF. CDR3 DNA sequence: TGTGCCAGCAGCTCCGGGACAGTCAACTACGAGCAGTACTTC.

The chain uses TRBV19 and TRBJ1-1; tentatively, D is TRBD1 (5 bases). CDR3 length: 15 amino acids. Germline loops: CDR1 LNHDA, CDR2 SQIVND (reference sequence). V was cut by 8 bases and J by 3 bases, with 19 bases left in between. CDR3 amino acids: CASLGGLVGHTEAFF. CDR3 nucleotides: TGTGCCAGTCTGGGGGGACTAGTAGGTCACACTGAAGCTTTCTTT.

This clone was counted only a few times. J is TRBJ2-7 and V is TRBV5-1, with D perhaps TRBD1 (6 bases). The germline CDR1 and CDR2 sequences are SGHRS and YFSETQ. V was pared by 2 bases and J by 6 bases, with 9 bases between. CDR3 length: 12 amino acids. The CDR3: CASSFFRGEQYF. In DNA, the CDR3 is TGCGCCAGCAGCTTCTTCAGGGGCGAGCAGTACTTC.

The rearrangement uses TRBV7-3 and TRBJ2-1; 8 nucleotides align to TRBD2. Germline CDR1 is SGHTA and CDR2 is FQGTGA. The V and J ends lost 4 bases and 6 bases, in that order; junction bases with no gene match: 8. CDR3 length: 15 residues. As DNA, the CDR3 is TGTGCCAGCAGCTCTGAGCCGGGGGGGATCAATGAGCAGTTCTTC. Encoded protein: CASSSEPGGINEQFF. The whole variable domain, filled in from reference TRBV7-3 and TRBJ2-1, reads GAGVSQTPSNKVTEKGKYVELRCDPISGHTALYWYRQSLGQGPEFLIYFQGTGAADDSGLPNDRFFAVRPEGSVSTLKIQRTERGDSAVYLCASSSEPGGINEQFFGPGTRLTVL.

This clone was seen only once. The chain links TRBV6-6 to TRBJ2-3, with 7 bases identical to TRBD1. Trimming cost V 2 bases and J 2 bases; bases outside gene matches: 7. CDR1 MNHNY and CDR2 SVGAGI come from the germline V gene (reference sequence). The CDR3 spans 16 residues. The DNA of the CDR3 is TGTGCCAGCAGTTACGTCCACAGGGGCGCCACAGATACGCAGTATTTT. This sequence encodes CASSYVHRGATDTQYF.

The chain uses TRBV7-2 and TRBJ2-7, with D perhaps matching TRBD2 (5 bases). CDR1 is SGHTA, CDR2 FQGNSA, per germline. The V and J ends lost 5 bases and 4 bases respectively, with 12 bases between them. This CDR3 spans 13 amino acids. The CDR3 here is CASSPEGRYEQYF. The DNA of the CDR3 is TGTGCCAGCAGCCCCGAGGGAAGGTACGAGCAGTACTTC.

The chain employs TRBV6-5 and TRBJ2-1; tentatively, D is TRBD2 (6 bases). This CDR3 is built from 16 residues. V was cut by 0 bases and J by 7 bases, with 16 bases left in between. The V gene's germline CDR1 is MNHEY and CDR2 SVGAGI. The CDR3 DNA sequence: TGTGCCAGCAGTTACTCCGGGAGCCGGGTTATAAATGAGCAGTTCTTC. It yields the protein CASSYSGSRVINEQFF.

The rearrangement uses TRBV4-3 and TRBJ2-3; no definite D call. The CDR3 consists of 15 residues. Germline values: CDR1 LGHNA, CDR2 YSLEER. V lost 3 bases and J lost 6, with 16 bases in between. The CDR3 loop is CASSHIRVESDTQYF. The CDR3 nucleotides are TGCGCCAGCAGCCACATTCGCGTGGAGTCCGATACGCAGTATTTT.

The chain's CDR3 is CASSQISGRYNEQFF. The CDR3 bases are TGTGCCAGCAGCCAAATTAGCGGCAGATACAATGAGCAGTTCTTC. V gene TRBV4-2 combines with J gene TRBJ2-1; a weak D match, TRBD2 (6 bases). The CDR3 is 15 residues long. CDR1 LGHNA and CDR2 YNFKEQ come from the germline V gene. The germline V and J ends were trimmed by 2 bases and 4 bases, with 12 bases remaining between them.

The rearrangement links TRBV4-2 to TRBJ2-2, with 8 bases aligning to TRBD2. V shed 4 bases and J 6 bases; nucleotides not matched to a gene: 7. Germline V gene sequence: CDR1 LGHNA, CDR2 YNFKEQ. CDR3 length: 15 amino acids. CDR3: CASSLQREFAGELFF. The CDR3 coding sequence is TGTGCCAGCAGCCTTCAGCGGGAGTTCGCCGGGGAGCTGTTTTTT.

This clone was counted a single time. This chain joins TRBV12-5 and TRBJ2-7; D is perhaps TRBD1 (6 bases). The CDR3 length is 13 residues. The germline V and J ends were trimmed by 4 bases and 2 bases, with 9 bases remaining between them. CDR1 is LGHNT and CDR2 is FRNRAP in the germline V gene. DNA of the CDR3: TGTGCTAGTGGTTCTGGACAGACCTACGAGCAGTACTTC. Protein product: CASGSGQTYEQYF.

Written as DNA, the CDR3 is TGTGCCAGCAGCCACAGGGCGGCGAACACTGAAGCTTTCTTT. Translated: CASSHRAANTEAFF. The rearrangement uses TRBV6-5 and TRBJ1-1; TRBD1 might be the D (6 bases). Germline V CDR1 and CDR2: MNHEY, SVGAGI. The CDR3 sequence is 14 residues long. V was clipped by 6 bases and J by 1 base, with 12 bases between them.